The 5 T cell receptor beta chains listed next were all sequenced from one sample in a study of CD8+CD57+ T cells in acquired aplastic anemia. TCR beta VDJ and CDR3 were profiled, and genomic DNA was the template. Each CDR3 protein is one row after TCRdb ran MiXCR on the reads. The table includes some 140,000 distinct CDR3 sequences, about 48% detected once. Patients included in sequencing had previously demonstrated CD8+CD57+ cell expansion by flow cytometry. The source material was sorted CD4+, CD8+, or CD8+CD57+ T cells (not recorded which) from PBMCs. The receptors come from a human donor with aplastic anemia.

This clonotype was seen at least ten times. The genes are TRBV4-1 and TRBJ2-1, with D perhaps TRBD1 or TRBD2 (5 bases each). CDR1 is MGHRA, CDR2 YSYEKL, per germline. V was clipped by 0 bases and J by 8 bases, with 14 bases between them. The CDR3 totals 15 residues. The CDR3 DNA is TGCGCCAGCAGCCAAGATCGGGACCAAGTCGATGAGCAGTTCTTC. Protein product: CASSQDRDQVDEQFF.

CDR3 amino acids: CASSLISRKAGANVLTF. The CDR3 DNA reads as TGTGCCAGCAGTTTAATTTCCAGAAAAGCTGGGGCCAACGTCCTGACTTTC. The genes are TRBV28 and TRBJ2-6, with D hard to call. Germline V gene data show CDR1 as MDHEN and CDR2 as SYDVKM. CDR3 length: 17 amino acids. V lost 2 bases to trimming and J lost 2 bases, with 13 bases between them.

This chain uses TRBV7-8 with TRBJ2-1; D remains ambiguous. The CDR3 spans 13 residues. Between the trimmed V and J ends, which lost 10 bases and 0 bases, there was a span of 10 bases. Germline CDR1 is SGHVS and CDR2 is FQNEAQ. In DNA form, the CDR3 reads TGTGCCACTTCTCCGAGCTCCTACAATGAGCAGTTCTTC. Protein: CATSPSSYNEQFF. Together with reference TRBV7-8 and TRBJ2-1, the CDR3 gives the full variable domain: GAGVSQSPRYKVAKRGQDVALRCDPISGHVSLFWYQQALGQGPEFLTYFQNEAQLDKSGLPSDRFFAERPEGSVSTLKIQRTQQEDSAVYLCATSPSSYNEQFFGPGTRLTVL.

Ten or more counts support this clonotype. J is TRBJ2-6 and V is TRBV7-9; tentatively, D is TRBD1 (5 bases). There are 15 residues in the CDR3. Germline V gene lookup returns CDR1 SEHNR and CDR2 FQNEAQ (reference sequence). As DNA, the CDR3 is TGTGCACGACAGTTTTCAAAAGGGGAAGCCAACGTCCTGACTTTC. Encoded protein: CARQFSKGEANVLTF.

J is TRBJ2-3 and V is TRBV19, with D unclear. This CDR3 has 11 residues. Trimming removed 3 bases from V and 10 bases from J, with 8 bases in between. Looked up from germline, CDR1 is LNHDA and CDR2 is SQIVND (reference sequence). CDR3 DNA: TGTGCCAGTAGTATTGGTGTCGCGCAGTATTTT. This sequence encodes CASSIGVAQYF. The whole variable domain, remainder taken from reference TRBV19 and TRBJ2-3, is DGGITQSPKYLFRKEGQNVTLSCEQNLNHDAMYWYRQDPGQGLRLIYYSQIVNDFQKGDIAEGYSVSREKKESFPLTVTSAQKNPTAFYLCASSIGVAQYFGPGTRLTVL.